This T cell receptor beta chain emerged from a study of T cell repertoires in cytomegalovirus infection. TCRdb itself ran the reads through MiXCR, one entry per CDR3 protein. The profile shows about 500,000 distinct CDR3 sequences, roughly 34% of them singletons. Germline V gene data show CDR1 as SGHNT and CDR2 as YENEEA. This CDR3 comprises 15 residues. Deletions cut 5 bases from V and 0 bases from J, with 13 bases between. Comment on this clonotype: No antigen is known for it.

The origin of this receptor is a human donor in good health (CMV status not recorded). Some clones in this sample may be carry-over from other donors' samples. Sequencing used cultured PBMCs, obtained from culture after CMV antigen stimulation. The chain combines TRBV11-3 with TRBJ1-2; D gene uncertain. The CDR3: CASSPRGSANYGYTF. In DNA, the CDR3 is TGTGCCAGCAGCCCCCGGGGTTCGGCTAACTATGGCTACACCTTC.